A selection of T cell receptor beta chains follows, all from one sample in a study of control samples from healthy donors and cancer patients. TCRdb's copy holds only in-frame clones and misses some; the assay was immunoSEQ multiplex PCR. This table holds 150,000 or so clones, around 96% found once. Specimen: blood. The receptors here all came from a man aged 40-49 years in good health. CDR3s include the opening cysteine and the closing phenylalanine or tryptophan. The order of the fields is clone size, V gene, CDR3 protein. The size entry is marked missing in some rows and otherwise reads once, few, many or a size class.

-	TRBV4-1	CASSQGWALNTGELFF
once	TRBV27	CASSLSPTRGGYTF
-	TRBV6-6	CASSYPSEGTEAFF
-	TRBV11-3	CASSSRRRDTGELFF
-	TRBV7-9	CASSLGNPWYGYTF
once	TRBV5-5	CASSFSGSRVGTGELFF
-	TRBV20-1	CSASATGAGGELFF
once	TRBV21-1	CASGLSDTGALAKNIQYF
-	TRBV5-1	CASSSDRGGPEAFF
-	TRBV6-5	CAIPKSGSYGYTF
-	TRBV19	CASSTGQSTNEKLFF
-	TRBV7-9	CASSLLGGQPQHF
-	TRBV21-1	CASLGSPLHF
-	TRBV30	CAWSSGWQQPQHF
-	TRBV12-5	CASGPPPGQTFNYGYTF
once	TRBV15	CATSREKSDTQYF
-	TRBV12-3/TRBV12-4	CASSPTRGSPLHF
-	TRBV4-2	CASSDRERGTEAFF
-	TRBV30	CAWSEQANTEAFF
-	TRBV2	CASSPGTGRGDTQYF
-	TRBV30	CAWIPGNTEAFF
-	TRBV3-1/TRBV3-2	CASSQDRWDRGHGYTF